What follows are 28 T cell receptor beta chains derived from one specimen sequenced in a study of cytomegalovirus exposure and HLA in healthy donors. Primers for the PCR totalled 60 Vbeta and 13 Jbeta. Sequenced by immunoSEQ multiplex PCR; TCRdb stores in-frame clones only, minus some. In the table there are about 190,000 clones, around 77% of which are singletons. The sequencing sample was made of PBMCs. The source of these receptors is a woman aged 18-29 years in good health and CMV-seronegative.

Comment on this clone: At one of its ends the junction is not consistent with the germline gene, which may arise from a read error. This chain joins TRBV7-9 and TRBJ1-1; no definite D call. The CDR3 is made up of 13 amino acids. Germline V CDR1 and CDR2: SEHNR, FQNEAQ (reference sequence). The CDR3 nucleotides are TGTTCCAGCAGCTTAATGAGCGACCTTGAAGCTTTCTTT. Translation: CSSSLMSDLEAFF.

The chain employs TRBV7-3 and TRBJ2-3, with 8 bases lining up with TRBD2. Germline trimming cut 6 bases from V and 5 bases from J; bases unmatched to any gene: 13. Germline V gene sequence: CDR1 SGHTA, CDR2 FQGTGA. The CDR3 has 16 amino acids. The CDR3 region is CASSFQPGGLGDTQYF. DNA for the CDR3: TGTGCCAGCAGTTTTCAGCCGGGGGGGCTTGGAGATACGCAGTATTTT.

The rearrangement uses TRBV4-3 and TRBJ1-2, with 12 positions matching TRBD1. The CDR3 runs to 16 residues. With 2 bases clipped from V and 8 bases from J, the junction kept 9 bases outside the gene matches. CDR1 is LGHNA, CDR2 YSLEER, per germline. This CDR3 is CASSQYSRDRGLGYTF. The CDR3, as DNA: TGCGCCAGCAGCCAATACTCCCGGGACAGGGGGCTGGGCTACACCTTC.

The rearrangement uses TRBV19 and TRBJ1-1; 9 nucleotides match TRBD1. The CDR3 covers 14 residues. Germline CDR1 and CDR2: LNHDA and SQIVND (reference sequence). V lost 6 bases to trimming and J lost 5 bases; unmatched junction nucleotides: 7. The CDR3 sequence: CASRGQGSPTEAFF. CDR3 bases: TGTGCCAGTAGGGGACAGGGTTCACCAACTGAAGCTTTCTTT.

The CDR3, as DNA: TGTGCCAGCAGCCAAGCATTGGCGGGAGGGTCTAGGGAGCAGTACTTC. Its protein is CASSQALAGGSREQYF. V usage is TRBV14 and J usage is TRBJ2-7, with 9 bases lining up with TRBD2. CDR3 length equals 16 residues. Trimming took 1 base from V and 7 from J; bases not matched to a gene: 11. Looked up from germline, CDR1 is SGHDN and CDR2 is FVKESK.

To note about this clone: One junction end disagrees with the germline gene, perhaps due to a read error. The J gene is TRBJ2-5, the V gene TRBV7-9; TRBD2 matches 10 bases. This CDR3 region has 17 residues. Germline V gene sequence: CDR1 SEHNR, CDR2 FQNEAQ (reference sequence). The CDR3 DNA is TGTTCCAGCAGCTTATCTAGCGGGGGCGCCTACCAAGAGACCCAGTACTTC. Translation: CSSSLSSGGAYQETQYF.

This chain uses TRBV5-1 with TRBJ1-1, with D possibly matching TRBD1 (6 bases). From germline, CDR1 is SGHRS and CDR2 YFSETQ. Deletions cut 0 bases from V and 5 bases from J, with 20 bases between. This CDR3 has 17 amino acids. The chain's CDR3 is CASSLATATGIWTEAFF. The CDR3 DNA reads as TGCGCCAGCAGCTTGGCCACCGCAACAGGGATTTGGACTGAAGCTTTCTTT.

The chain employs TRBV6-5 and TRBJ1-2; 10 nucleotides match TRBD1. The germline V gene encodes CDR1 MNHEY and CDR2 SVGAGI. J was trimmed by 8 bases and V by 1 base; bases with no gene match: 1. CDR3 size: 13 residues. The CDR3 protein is CASSYLTGGGYTF. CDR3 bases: TGTGCCAGCAGTTACTTGACAGGGGGCGGCTACACCTTC.

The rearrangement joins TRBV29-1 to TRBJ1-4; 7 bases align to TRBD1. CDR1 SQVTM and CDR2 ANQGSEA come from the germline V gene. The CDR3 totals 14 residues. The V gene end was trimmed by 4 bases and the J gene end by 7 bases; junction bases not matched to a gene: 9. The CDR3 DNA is TGCAGCGTTGGGCTTACAGGGGCGGCTGAAAAACTGTTTTTT. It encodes CSVGLTGAAEKLFF.

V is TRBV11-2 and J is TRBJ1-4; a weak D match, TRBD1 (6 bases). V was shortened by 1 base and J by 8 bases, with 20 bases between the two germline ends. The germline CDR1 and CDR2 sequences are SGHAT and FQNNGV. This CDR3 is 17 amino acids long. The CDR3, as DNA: TGTGCCAGCAGCTTAGTACCCCCGTGGGGGCTCGGGGAAAAACTGTTTTTT. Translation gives CASSLVPPWGLGEKLFF.

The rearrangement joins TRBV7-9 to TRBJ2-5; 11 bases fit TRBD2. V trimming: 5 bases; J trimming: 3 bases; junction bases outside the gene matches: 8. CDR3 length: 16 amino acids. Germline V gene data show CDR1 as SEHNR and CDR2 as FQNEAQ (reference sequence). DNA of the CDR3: TGTGCCAGCAGCCTTCAGAGACTAGCGGGGAAAGAGACCCAGTACTTC. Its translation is CASSLQRLAGKETQYF.

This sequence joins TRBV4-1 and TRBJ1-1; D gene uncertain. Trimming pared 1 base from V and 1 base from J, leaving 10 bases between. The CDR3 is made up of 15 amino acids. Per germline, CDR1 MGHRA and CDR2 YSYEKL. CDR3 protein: CASSQVWRENTEAFF. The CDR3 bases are TGCGCCAGCAGCCAAGTATGGCGGGAGAACACTGAAGCTTTCTTT.

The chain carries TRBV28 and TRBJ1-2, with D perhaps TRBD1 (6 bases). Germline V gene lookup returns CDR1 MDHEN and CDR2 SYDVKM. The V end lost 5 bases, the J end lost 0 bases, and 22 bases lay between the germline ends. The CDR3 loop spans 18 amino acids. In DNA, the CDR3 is TGTGCCAGCAGTCGGACAGCGCGCACCCTCTCTACTAACTATGGCTACACCTTC. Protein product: CASSRTARTLSTNYGYTF.

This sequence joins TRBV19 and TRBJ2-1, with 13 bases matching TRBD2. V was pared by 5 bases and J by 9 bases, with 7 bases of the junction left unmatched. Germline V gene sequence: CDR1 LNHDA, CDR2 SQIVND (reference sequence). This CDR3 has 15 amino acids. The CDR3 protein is CASSVTGLAGREQFF. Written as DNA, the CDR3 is TGTGCCAGTAGTGTGACGGGACTAGCGGGACGTGAGCAGTTCTTC.

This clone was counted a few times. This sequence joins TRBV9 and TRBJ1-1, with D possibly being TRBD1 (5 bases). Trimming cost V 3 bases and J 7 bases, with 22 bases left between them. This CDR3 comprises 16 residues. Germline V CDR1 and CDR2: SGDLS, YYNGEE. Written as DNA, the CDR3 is TGTGCCAGCAGCGCCGGTGAGGGGTTGGGGGGTGGTGAAGCTTTCTTT. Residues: CASSAGEGLGGGEAFF. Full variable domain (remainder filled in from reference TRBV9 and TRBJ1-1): DSGVTQTPKHLITATGQRVTLRCSPRSGDLSVYWYQQSLDQGLQFLIQYYNGEERAKGNILERFSAQQFPDLHSELNLSSLELGDSALYFCASSAGEGLGGGEAFFGQGTRLTVV.

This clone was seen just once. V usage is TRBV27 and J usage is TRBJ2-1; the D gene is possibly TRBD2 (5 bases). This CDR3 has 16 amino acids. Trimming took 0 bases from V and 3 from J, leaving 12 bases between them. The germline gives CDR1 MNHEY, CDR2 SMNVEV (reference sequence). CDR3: CASSLSGDYLYNEQFF. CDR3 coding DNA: TGTGCCAGCAGTTTATCGGGAGACTACCTCTACAATGAGCAGTTCTTC.

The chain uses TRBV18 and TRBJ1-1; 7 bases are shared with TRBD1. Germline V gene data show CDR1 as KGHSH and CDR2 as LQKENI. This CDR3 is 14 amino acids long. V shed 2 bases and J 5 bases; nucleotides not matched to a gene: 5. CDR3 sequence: CASSPGAGGTEAFF. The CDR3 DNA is TGTGCCAGCTCACCAGGGGCAGGGGGAACTGAAGCTTTCTTT.

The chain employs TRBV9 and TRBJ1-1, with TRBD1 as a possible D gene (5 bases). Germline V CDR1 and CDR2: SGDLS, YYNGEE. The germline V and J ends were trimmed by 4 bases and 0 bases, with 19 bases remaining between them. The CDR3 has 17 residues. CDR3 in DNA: TGTGCCAGCAGCCCAGGGCAGGGCAGGTACATGAACACTGAAGCTTTCTTT. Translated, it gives CASSPGQGRYMNTEAFF.

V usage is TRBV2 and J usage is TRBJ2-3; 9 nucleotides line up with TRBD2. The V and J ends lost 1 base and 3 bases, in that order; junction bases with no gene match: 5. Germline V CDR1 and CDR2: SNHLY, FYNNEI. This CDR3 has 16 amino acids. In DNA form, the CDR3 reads TGTGCCAGCAGTGAAGTAGCGGGAGAGCGGACAGATACGCAGTATTTT. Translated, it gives CASSEVAGERTDTQYF.

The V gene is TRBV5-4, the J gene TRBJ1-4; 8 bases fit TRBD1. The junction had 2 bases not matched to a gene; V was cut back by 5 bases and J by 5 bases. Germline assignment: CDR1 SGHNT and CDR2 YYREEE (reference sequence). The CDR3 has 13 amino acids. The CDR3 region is CASRRDRNEKLFF. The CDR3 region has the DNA TGTGCCAGCAGACGGGACAGGAATGAAAAACTGTTTTTT.

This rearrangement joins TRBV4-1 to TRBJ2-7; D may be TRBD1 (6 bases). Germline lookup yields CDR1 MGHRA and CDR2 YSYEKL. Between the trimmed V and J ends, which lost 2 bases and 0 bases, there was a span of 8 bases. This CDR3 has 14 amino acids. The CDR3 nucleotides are TGCGCCAGCAGCCAACGGGACACCTCCTACGAGCAGTACTTC. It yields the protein CASSQRDTSYEQYF.

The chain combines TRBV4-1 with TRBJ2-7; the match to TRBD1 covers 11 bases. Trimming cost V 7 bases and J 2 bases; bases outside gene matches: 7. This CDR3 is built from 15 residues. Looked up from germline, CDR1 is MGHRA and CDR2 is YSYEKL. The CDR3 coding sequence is TGCGCCAGCAAATACGGGACAGGGGGTCCCTACGAGCAGTACTTC. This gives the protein CASKYGTGGPYEQYF.

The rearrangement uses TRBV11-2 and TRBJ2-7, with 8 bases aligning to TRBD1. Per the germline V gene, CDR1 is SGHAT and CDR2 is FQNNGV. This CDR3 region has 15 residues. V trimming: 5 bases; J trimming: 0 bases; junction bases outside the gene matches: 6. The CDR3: CASSMSTGASYEQYF. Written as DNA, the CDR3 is TGTGCCAGCAGCATGTCGACAGGGGCCTCCTACGAGCAGTACTTC.

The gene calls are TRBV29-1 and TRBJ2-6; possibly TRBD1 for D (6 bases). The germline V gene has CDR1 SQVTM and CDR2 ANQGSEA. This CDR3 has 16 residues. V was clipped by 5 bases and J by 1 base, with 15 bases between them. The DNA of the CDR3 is TGCAGCGTTTTGATAACAGGGAGATCTGGGGCCAACGTCCTGACTTTC. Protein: CSVLITGRSGANVLTF.

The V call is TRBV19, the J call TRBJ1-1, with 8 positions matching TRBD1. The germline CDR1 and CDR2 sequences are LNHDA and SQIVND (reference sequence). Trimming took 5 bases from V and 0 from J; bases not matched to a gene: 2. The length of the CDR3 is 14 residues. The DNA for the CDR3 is TGTGCCAGTAGTCGGGGACAGGTGAACACTGAAGCTTTCTTT. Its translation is CASSRGQVNTEAFF.

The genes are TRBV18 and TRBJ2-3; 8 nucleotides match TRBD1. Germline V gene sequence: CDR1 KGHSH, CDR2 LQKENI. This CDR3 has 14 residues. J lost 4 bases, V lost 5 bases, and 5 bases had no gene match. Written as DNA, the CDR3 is TGTGCCAGCTCAAACAGGGGGGAAGCAGATACGCAGTATTTT. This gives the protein CASSNRGEADTQYF.

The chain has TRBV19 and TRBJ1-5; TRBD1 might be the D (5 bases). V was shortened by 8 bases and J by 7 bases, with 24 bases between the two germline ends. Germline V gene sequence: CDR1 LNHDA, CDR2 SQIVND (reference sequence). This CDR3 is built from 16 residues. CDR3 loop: CASSPALRGGGQPQHF. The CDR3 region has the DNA TGTGCCAGTTCCCCGGCCCTCCGGGGGGGTGGACAGCCCCAGCATTTT.

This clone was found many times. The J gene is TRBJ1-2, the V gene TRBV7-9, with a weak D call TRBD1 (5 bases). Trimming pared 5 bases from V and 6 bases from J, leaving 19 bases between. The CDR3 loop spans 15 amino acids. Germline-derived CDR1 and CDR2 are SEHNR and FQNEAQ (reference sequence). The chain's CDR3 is CASSTPQGAANGYTF. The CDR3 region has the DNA TGTGCCAGCAGCACCCCCCAAGGGGCTGCGAATGGCTACACCTTC. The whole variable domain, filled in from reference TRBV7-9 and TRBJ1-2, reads DTGVSQNPRHKITKRGQNVTFRCDPISEHNRLYWYRQTLGQGPEFLTYFQNEAQLEKSRLLSDRFSAERPKGSFSTLEIQRTEQGDSAMYLCASSTPQGAANGYTFGSGTRLTVV.